The rows below give T cell receptor beta chains drawn from one sample of a study of cytomegalovirus exposure and HLA in healthy donors. TCRdb's table, derived via immunoSEQ multiplex PCR, lists solely in-frame clones and lacks some. The sample includes some 180,000 clones, roughly 80% seen only once; the top ten take around 1.4%. The sample comprised PBMCs. The source is a girl between 5 and 17 years old in good health and CMV-seropositive. Each CDR3 is given with its conserved first and last residue. Fields, in order: D gene, J gene, V gene, clone size, CDR3 protein, CDR3 DNA. D genes are given only for firm matches. Some rows have no size entry. The others give once, few or many, or a class for an expanded clone.

>TRBD1|TRBJ2-3|TRBV5-4|NA
CASSRDSSTDTQYF
TGTGCCAGCAGCCGGGACAGTTCCACAGATACGCAGTATTTT
>TRBD2|TRBJ2-1|TRBV7-3|NA
CASSPMVLAGYNEQFF
TGTGCCAGCAGCCCTATGGTGCTAGCGGGATACAATGAGCAGTTCTTC
>TRBD1|TRBJ2-1|TRBV29-1|NA
CSAKSDRVGLHNEQFF
TGCAGCGCCAAATCGGACAGGGTTGGCCTCCACAATGAGCAGTTCTTC
>NA|TRBJ2-3|TRBV13|NA
CASSFRLVPDTQYF
TGTGCCAGCAGCTTCAGACTAGTCCCCGATACGCAGTATTTT
>TRBD2|TRBJ2-5|TRBV7-2|NA
CASSLRAGARETQYF
TGTGCCAGCAGCTTACGGGCGGGAGCGCGAGAGACCCAGTACTTC
>TRBD1|TRBJ2-1|TRBV29-1|NA
CSVESGQGVPRWEQFF
TGCAGCGTTGAATCGGGACAGGGGGTCCCGCGGTGGGAGCAGTTCTTC
>TRBD1|TRBJ1-2|TRBV6-5|few
CASKFIDRESGYTF
TGTGCCAGCAAATTTATAGACAGGGAAAGTGGCTACACCTTC
>NA|TRBJ2-3|TRBV11-3|NA
CASSLGAVTDTQYF
TGTGCCAGCAGCTTAGGAGCGGTCACAGATACGCAGTATTTT
>TRBD1|TRBJ1-1|TRBV29-1|once
CSVERDRNTEAFF
TGCAGCGTTGAAAGGGACAGAAACACTGAAGCTTTCTTT
>NA|TRBJ2-3|TRBV7-6|once
CASSPLIGADTQYF
TGTGCCAGCAGCCCACTAATAGGGGCAGATACGCAGTATTTT
>NA|TRBJ1-5|TRBV15|NA
CATSADTLNQPQHF
TGTGCCACCAGCGCCGACACCCTAAATCAGCCCCAGCATTTT
>NA|TRBJ1-5|TRBV19|NA
CASSTGSYSNQPQHF
TGTGCCAGTAGCACAGGGTCCTATAGCAATCAGCCCCAGCATTTT
>NA|TRBJ2-1|TRBV6-5|once
CASSSAGLGASGQFF
TGTGCCAGCAGTTCCGCCGGTCTGGGCGCCTCAGGGCAGTTCTTC
>NA|TRBJ2-2|TRBV6-5|NA
CASSSKRDTGELFF
TGTGCCAGCAGTTCCAAGCGGGACACCGGGGAGCTGTTTTTT
>TRBD2|TRBJ2-2|TRBV6-5|NA
CASSYLRTSGTGELFF
TGTGCCAGCAGTTACTTGCGGACTAGCGGGACCGGGGAGCTGTTTTTT
>TRBD1|TRBJ2-3|TRBV7-9|NA
CASSSPYRGQDTQYF
TGTGCCAGCAGTTCGCCATACAGGGGGCAAGATACGCAGTATTTT
>TRBD2|TRBJ2-1|TRBV7-2|NA
CASSRLAGRNNEQFF
TGTGCCAGCAGCAGACTAGCGGGACGCAACAATGAGCAGTTCTTC
>NA|TRBJ2-1|TRBV7-2|NA
CASSLEEYEQFF
TGTGCCAGCAGCTTAGAAGAGTACGAGCAGTTCTTC
>NA|TRBJ2-5|TRBV5-6|NA
CASSPVGETQYF
TGTGCCAGCAGCCCGGTCGGAGAGACCCAGTACTTC
>TRBD2|TRBJ2-2|TRBV5-1|NA
CASSFSGTTLTGELFF
TGCGCCAGCAGCTTTTCCGGGACTACTTTGACCGGGGAGCTGTTTTTT
>TRBD2|TRBJ2-1|TRBV6-1|NA
CASNPLAGRLGEQFF
TGTGCCAGCAACCCTTTAGCGGGGCGGTTGGGTGAGCAGTTCTTC
>TRBD2|TRBJ2-3|TRBV30|once
CAWGLAGASDTQYF
TGTGCCTGGGGACTAGCGGGGGCCTCAGATACGCAGTATTTT
>TRBD1|TRBJ1-1|TRBV19|NA
CASRPRDRVLNTEAFF
TGTGCCAGTAGACCCCGGGACAGGGTATTGAACACTGAAGCTTTCTTT
>NA|TRBJ1-2|TRBV6-1|NA
CASSEQGLGYYTF
TGTGCCAGCAGTGAACAGGGCCTCGGCTACTACACCTTC
>TRBD2|TRBJ2-3|TRBV15|NA
CATSGTSGGFTDTQYF
TGTGCCACCAGCGGGACTAGCGGGGGTTTCACAGATACGCAGTATTTT
>TRBD2|TRBJ2-1|TRBV6-5|NA
CASGTSGGNEQFF
TGTGCCAGCGGGACTAGCGGAGGAAATGAGCAGTTCTTC
>TRBD1|TRBJ2-5|TRBV18|NA
CASSRRQGGETQYF
TGTGCCAGCTCGAGGAGACAGGGGGGAGAGACCCAGTACTTC
>TRBD1|TRBJ1-5|TRBV19|NA
CASVSRGLGNQPQHF
TGTGCCAGCGTCTCTAGGGGGCTAGGCAATCAGCCCCAGCATTTT
>NA|TRBJ2-1|TRBV27|NA
CASSLSWEGAYNEQFF
TGTGCCAGCAGTTTATCGTGGGAGGGGGCCTACAATGAGCAGTTCTTC
>TRBD1|TRBJ2-5|TRBV9|NA
CASSVTGQGIETQYF
TGTGCCAGCAGCGTAACGGGACAGGGGATAGAGACCCAGTACTTC
>TRBD2|TRBJ2-1|TRBV5-1|NA
CASSILAGVSYNEQFF
TGCGCCAGCAGCATACTAGCGGGAGTCTCCTACAATGAGCAGTTCTTC
>NA|TRBJ1-4|TRBV5-6|NA
CASSSRVGRGEKLFF
TGTGCCAGCAGCTCCCGGGTGGGAAGGGGTGAAAAACTGTTTTTT
>TRBD1|TRBJ2-7|TRBV7-2|NA
CASSLAGQGISYEQYF
TGTGCCAGCAGCTTAGCGGGACAGGGGATCTCGTACGAGCAGTACTTC
>NA|TRBJ1-1|TRBV5-1|few
CASSLAGGYTEAFF
TGCGCCAGCAGCTTGGCCGGGGGTTACACTGAAGCTTTCTTT
>NA|TRBJ2-7|TRBV7-9|NA
CASSLESHRVSSYEQYF
TGTGCCAGCAGCTTAGAATCCCACAGGGTGAGCTCCTACGAGCAGTACTTC
>TRBD1|TRBJ2-1|TRBV5-4|NA
CASTPGTGGYEQFF
TGTGCCAGCACGCCCGGGACAGGGGGGTATGAGCAGTTCTTC
>TRBD2|TRBJ2-7|TRBV6-6|NA
CASSYSSGSKLYEQYF
TGTGCCAGCAGTTACTCTAGCGGGAGCAAACTCTACGAGCAGTACTTC
>NA|TRBJ2-5|TRBV11-2|NA
CASSLDRETQYF
TGTGCCAGCAGCTTAGATCGTGAGACCCAGTACTTC
>NA|TRBJ2-1|TRBV7-2|NA
CASSLVLRELGVMGNEQFF
TGTGCCAGCAGCTTAGTACTTCGCGAGTTAGGGGTGATGGGAAATGAGCAGTTCTTC
>TRBD2|TRBJ2-1|TRBV29-1|NA
CSVGASGPLNEQFF
TGCAGCGTTGGAGCTAGCGGGCCACTCAATGAGCAGTTCTTC
>NA|TRBJ1-1|TRBV5-1|NA
CASSWGEGRHTEAFF
TGCGCCAGCAGCTGGGGGGAGGGTCGGCACACTGAAGCTTTCTTT
>TRBD2|TRBJ2-7|TRBV13|NA
CASSLTTSGSYEQYF
TGTGCCAGCAGCTTAACCACTAGCGGGAGCTACGAGCAGTACTTC
>NA|TRBJ1-3|TRBV7-9|NA
CASSLRGGNTIYF
TGTGCCAGCAGCTTAAGAGGGGGAAACACCATATATTTT
>NA|TRBJ1-1|TRBV6-1|few
CASTPQGWNTEAFF
TGTGCCAGCACTCCTCAGGGGTGGAACACTGAAGCTTTCTTT
>TRBD1|TRBJ1-2|TRBV7-3|NA
CASSSGQGYGYTF
TGTGCCAGCAGCTCAGGACAGGGGTATGGCTACACCTTC